The present T cell receptor beta chain was sequenced within a study of CD8+ T cells in alopecia areata. As for the study in general: Treatment of the treated patients consisted of oral tofacitinib, 5 to 10 mg twice daily.

As for treatment: oral pan-JAK inhibitor, 5-10 mg twice daily. RNA was extracted and reverse transcribed into cDNA as the sequencing template. The protocol was immunoSEQ multiplex PCR, while the TCRdb copy is restricted to in-frame clones and leaves out a portion. The data hold fewer than 110,000 clones, with approximately 63% observed a single time. Germline V gives CDR1 MGHDK, CDR2 SYGVNS. This CDR3 is built from 13 residues. V gave up 7 bases and J gave up 6 bases; unmatched junction bases: 7. Broader study findings: Among the cells sequenced in scalp samples are also the resident alphabeta T cells of normal skin. An increase in clonality over normal scalp was evident in lesional scalp, especially alopecia totalis/universalis. While tofacitinib was given, many expanded lesional clones persisted in scalp and blood.

About this clone itself: Its antigen is not known.

J is TRBJ1-2 and V is TRBV25-1; 8 nucleotides align to TRBD1. The input for sequencing was CD8+ T cells sorted from blood, taken at approximately week 60, from a patient treated with tofacitinib. The source of this sequence is a human donor with alopecia areata. The CDR3 DNA reads TGTGCCAGCACCCAACAGGGGGGGGATGGCTACACCTTC. Amino acid sequence: CASTQQGGDGYTF.